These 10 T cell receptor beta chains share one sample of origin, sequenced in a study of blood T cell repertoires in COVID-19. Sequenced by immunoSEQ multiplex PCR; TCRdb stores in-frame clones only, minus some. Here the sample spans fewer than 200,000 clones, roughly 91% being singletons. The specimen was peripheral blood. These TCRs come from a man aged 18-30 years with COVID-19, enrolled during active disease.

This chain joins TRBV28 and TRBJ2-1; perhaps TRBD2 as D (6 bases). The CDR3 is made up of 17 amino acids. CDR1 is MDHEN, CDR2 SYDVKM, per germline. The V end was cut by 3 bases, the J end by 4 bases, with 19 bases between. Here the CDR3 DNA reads TGTGCCAGCAGTTTGTCTTGGTTCGGGACTGTATACAATGAGCAGTTCTTC. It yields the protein CASSLSWFGTVYNEQFF.

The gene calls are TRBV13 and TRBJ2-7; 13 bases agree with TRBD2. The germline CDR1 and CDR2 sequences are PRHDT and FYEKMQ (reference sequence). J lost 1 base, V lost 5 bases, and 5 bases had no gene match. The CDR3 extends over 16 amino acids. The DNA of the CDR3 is TGTGCCAGCAGCCCCCGGACTAGCGGGAGTTCCTACGAGCAGTACTTC. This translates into CASSPRTSGSSYEQYF.

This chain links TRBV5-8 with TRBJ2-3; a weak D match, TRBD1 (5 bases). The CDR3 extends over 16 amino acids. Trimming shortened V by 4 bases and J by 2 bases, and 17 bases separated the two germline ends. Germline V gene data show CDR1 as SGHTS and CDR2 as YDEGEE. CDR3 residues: CASSHYRKSYTDTQYF. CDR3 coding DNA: TGTGCCAGCAGCCACTACAGGAAATCGTACACAGATACGCAGTATTTT.

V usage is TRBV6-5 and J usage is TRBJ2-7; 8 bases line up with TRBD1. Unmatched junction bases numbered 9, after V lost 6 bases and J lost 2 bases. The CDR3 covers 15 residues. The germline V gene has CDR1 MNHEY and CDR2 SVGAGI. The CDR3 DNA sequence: TGTGCCAGCAGCCTGACAGGGGCGCCTACCTACGAGCAGTACTTC. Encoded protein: CASSLTGAPTYEQYF.

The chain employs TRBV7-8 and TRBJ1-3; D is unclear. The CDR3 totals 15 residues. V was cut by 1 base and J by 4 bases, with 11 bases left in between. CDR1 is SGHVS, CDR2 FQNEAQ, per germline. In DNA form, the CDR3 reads TGTGCCAGCAGCTTAGACATGTCAGGCGGAAACACCATATATTTT. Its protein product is CASSLDMSGGNTIYF.

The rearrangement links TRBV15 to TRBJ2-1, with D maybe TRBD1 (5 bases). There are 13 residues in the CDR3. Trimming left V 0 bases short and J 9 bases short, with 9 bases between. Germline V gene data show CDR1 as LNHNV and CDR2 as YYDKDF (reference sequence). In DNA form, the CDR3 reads TGTGCCACCAGCAGAGACAGGGTCGGTGAGCAGTTCTTC. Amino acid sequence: CATSRDRVGEQFF.

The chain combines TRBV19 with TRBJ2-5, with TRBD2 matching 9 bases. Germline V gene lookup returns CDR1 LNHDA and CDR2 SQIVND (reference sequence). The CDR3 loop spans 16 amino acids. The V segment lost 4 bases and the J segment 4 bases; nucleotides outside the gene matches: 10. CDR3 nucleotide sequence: TGTGCCAGTAGTAGGCTAGCGGGGACCTTGGGAGAGACCCAGTACTTC. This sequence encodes CASSRLAGTLGETQYF. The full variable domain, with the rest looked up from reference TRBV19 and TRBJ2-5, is DGGITQSPKYLFRKEGQNVTLSCEQNLNHDAMYWYRQDPGQGLRLIYYSQIVNDFQKGDIAEGYSVSREKKESFPLTVTSAQKNPTAFYLCASSRLAGTLGETQYFGPGTRLLVL.

The CDR3, as DNA: TGTGCCAGCAAGTGGACGACAGGTCTCACAGATACGCAGTATTTT. Translated: CASKWTTGLTDTQYF. The chain employs TRBV2 and TRBJ2-3, with D possibly being TRBD1 (6 bases). The length of the CDR3 is 15 residues. Trimming shortened V by 7 bases and J by 2 bases, and 16 bases separated the two germline ends. The germline CDR1 and CDR2 sequences are SNHLY and FYNNEI.

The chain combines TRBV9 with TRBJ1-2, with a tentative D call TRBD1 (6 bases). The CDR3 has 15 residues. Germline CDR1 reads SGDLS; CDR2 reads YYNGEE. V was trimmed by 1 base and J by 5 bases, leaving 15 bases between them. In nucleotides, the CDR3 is TGTGCCAGCAGCGTAACCGGGACACTAGGGTATGGCTACACCTTC. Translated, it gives CASSVTGTLGYGYTF.

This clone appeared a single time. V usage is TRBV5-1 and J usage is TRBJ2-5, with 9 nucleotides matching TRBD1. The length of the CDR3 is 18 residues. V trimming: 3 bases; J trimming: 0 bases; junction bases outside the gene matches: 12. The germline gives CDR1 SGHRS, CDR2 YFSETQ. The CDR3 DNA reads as TGCGCCAGCAGCTCTAAGATGGACAGGGGTCCCTACCAAGAGACCCAGTACTTC. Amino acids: CASSSKMDRGPYQETQYF.